The rows below give T cell receptor beta chains drawn from one sample of a study of T cells in localized non-small cell lung cancer. Measured with immunoSEQ multiplex PCR; TCRdb has only the in-frame clones, and not every one. Of about 15,000 clones listed, approximately 89% are singletons. The sequencing used peripheral blood, collected before any cancer treatment. The receptors originated from a woman aged 35-75 years with stage I lung adenocarcinoma. Each CDR3 is given with its conserved first and last residue. The order of the fields is D gene, J gene, clone size, V gene, CDR3 DNA, CDR3 protein. D genes are given only for firm matches. Clone size appears in some rows only: once, few, many, or a class for an expanded clone.

d_gene: NA
j_gene: TRBJ2-5
abundance: NA
v_gene: TRBV2
CDR3nt: TGTGCCAGCAGTGAAGCGGGGGGCCGACAAGAGACCCAGTACTTC
CDR3aa: CASSEAGGRQETQYF

d_gene: NA
j_gene: TRBJ2-7
abundance: NA
v_gene: TRBV28
CDR3nt: TGTGCCAGCAGGCGGGTTTTAATCGGGACGCAGGTTTCCTACGAGCAGTACTTC
CDR3aa: CASRRVLIGTQVSYEQYF

d_gene: NA
j_gene: TRBJ2-1
abundance: NA
v_gene: TRBV5-1
CDR3nt: TGCGCCAGCAGATTGGGCGTAAACAATGAGCAGTTCTTC
CDR3aa: CASRLGVNNEQFF

d_gene: NA
j_gene: TRBJ2-1
abundance: NA
v_gene: TRBV19
CDR3nt: TGTGCCAGTCAAATTACAGGTCCCAATGAGCAGTTCTTC
CDR3aa: CASQITGPNEQFF

d_gene: TRBD1
j_gene: TRBJ1-3
abundance: NA
v_gene: TRBV19
CDR3nt: TGTGCCAGTAGCACAGGGGGGTCTGGAAACACCATATATTTT
CDR3aa: CASSTGGSGNTIYF

d_gene: TRBD2
j_gene: TRBJ2-1
abundance: NA
v_gene: TRBV5-6
CDR3nt: TGTGCCAGCAGCTTCGCGGGGACTAGCCTAAATGAGCAGTTCTTC
CDR3aa: CASSFAGTSLNEQFF

d_gene: NA
j_gene: TRBJ1-4
abundance: NA
v_gene: TRBV14
CDR3nt: TGTGCCAGCGGGGTTTCACAACGGGGTAATGAAAAACTGTTTTTT
CDR3aa: CASGVSQRGNEKLFF

d_gene: NA
j_gene: TRBJ2-7
abundance: NA
v_gene: TRBV5-5
CDR3nt: TGTGCCAGCAGCTTAACCGGGACCGAGATCTACGAGCAGTACTTC
CDR3aa: CASSLTGTEIYEQYF

d_gene: NA
j_gene: TRBJ2-7
abundance: NA
v_gene: TRBV7-6
CDR3nt: TGTGCCAGCAGCTTAATACCTCGGGGAACCTACGAGCAGTACTTC
CDR3aa: CASSLIPRGTYEQYF

d_gene: NA
j_gene: TRBJ2-7
abundance: NA
v_gene: TRBV27
CDR3nt: TGTGCCAGCAGTCGAATCGGGGGATCCTACGAGCAGTACTTC
CDR3aa: CASSRIGGSYEQYF

d_gene: TRBD1
j_gene: TRBJ1-3
abundance: NA
v_gene: TRBV10-3
CDR3nt: TGTGCCATCAGGATCGACAGGGGTGGAAACACCATATATTTT
CDR3aa: CAIRIDRGGNTIYF

d_gene: NA
j_gene: TRBJ2-6
abundance: NA
v_gene: TRBV18
CDR3nt: TGTGCCAGCTCACTTTACAAGGGGGACTCTGGGGCCAACGTCCTGACTTTC
CDR3aa: CASSLYKGDSGANVLTF

d_gene: TRBD2
j_gene: TRBJ2-3
abundance: NA
v_gene: TRBV9
CDR3nt: TGTGCCAGCACCAGCGGGGGGCCCGTAGATACGCAGTATTTT
CDR3aa: CASTSGGPVDTQYF

d_gene: NA
j_gene: TRBJ1-2
abundance: NA
v_gene: TRBV7-2
CDR3nt: TGTGCCAGCAGCTTAGACGCCAGTAACTATGGCTACACCTTC
CDR3aa: CASSLDASNYGYTF

d_gene: NA
j_gene: TRBJ1-1
abundance: NA
v_gene: TRBV12-5
CDR3nt: TGTGCTAGTGGTTTGGCGCCCCGGGGGCAGCGATTAGAAGCTTTCTTT
CDR3aa: CASGLAPRGQRLEAFF

d_gene: NA
j_gene: TRBJ2-2
abundance: once
v_gene: TRBV6-9
CDR3nt: TGTGCCAGCAGTCCCCAGGGTAGGGGCACCGGGGAGCTGTTTTTT
CDR3aa: CASSPQGRGTGELFF

d_gene: NA
j_gene: TRBJ2-1
abundance: NA
v_gene: TRBV11-3
CDR3nt: TGTGCCAGCAGCTACCGGGGACCATACAATGAGCAGTTCTTC
CDR3aa: CASSYRGPYNEQFF

d_gene: TRBD2
j_gene: TRBJ2-7
abundance: NA
v_gene: TRBV29-1
CDR3nt: TGCAGCGTTGAAGATCTGGGACTAGCGGGGTCTACCTACGAGCAGTACTTC
CDR3aa: CSVEDLGLAGSTYEQYF

d_gene: TRBD1
j_gene: TRBJ1-1
abundance: NA
v_gene: TRBV7-2
CDR3nt: TGTGCCAGCAGATTTCAGGGGGGGAACACTGAAGCTTTCTTT
CDR3aa: CASRFQGGNTEAFF

d_gene: TRBD2
j_gene: TRBJ2-5
abundance: NA
v_gene: TRBV7-6
CDR3nt: TGTGCCAGCAGCTCGGGACTAGCGGGGGAGACCCAGTACTTC
CDR3aa: CASSSGLAGETQYF

d_gene: NA
j_gene: TRBJ2-6
abundance: NA
v_gene: TRBV21-1
CDR3nt: TGTGCCAGCGCTAAAGGGCGGGGGGCTTACTCTGGGGCCAACGTCCTGACTTTC
CDR3aa: CASAKGRGAYSGANVLTF

d_gene: NA
j_gene: TRBJ2-6
abundance: NA
v_gene: TRBV11-2
CDR3nt: TGTGCCAGCAGCTTGGTTAGCTCTGGGGCCAACGTCCTGACTTTC
CDR3aa: CASSLVSSGANVLTF

d_gene: NA
j_gene: TRBJ2-5
abundance: NA
v_gene: TRBV7-3
CDR3nt: TGTGCCAGCAGCCCCAGCGGGTTGGGAGAGACCCAGTACTTC
CDR3aa: CASSPSGLGETQYF

d_gene: NA
j_gene: TRBJ2-7
abundance: once
v_gene: TRBV6-1
CDR3nt: TGTGCCAGCAGTGAAGAGGGCAGTGTATACGAGCAGTACTTC
CDR3aa: CASSEEGSVYEQYF

d_gene: NA
j_gene: TRBJ1-2
abundance: few
v_gene: TRBV28
CDR3nt: TGTGCCACCGGGGGGCGGGGCTACACCTTC
CDR3aa: CATGGRGYTF

d_gene: NA
j_gene: TRBJ1-4
abundance: few
v_gene: TRBV11-3
CDR3nt: TGTGCCAGCAGCCTGGGGACAAAAAGAAGCGAAAAACTGTTTTTT
CDR3aa: CASSLGTKRSEKLFF

d_gene: NA
j_gene: TRBJ2-4
abundance: NA
v_gene: TRBV13
CDR3nt: TGTGCCAGCAGCTTACGGCTAGGGGCCAAAAACATTCAGTACTTC
CDR3aa: CASSLRLGAKNIQYF

d_gene: NA
j_gene: TRBJ1-2
abundance: NA
v_gene: TRBV5-4
CDR3nt: TGTGCCAGCAGCTTGAACAGGGACGGATATGGCTACACCTTC
CDR3aa: CASSLNRDGYGYTF

d_gene: NA
j_gene: TRBJ2-3
abundance: NA
v_gene: TRBV7-8
CDR3nt: TGTGCCAGCAGCTTATTCCCGGGAACAGATACGCAGTATTTT
CDR3aa: CASSLFPGTDTQYF